The clone carrying this TCR beta chain was observed a handful of times. Its target is not known. TCRdb reanalysed the 5' RACE reads using MiXCR and keeps one entry per CDR3 protein. The sample records about 630,000 distinct CDR3 sequences, 9% to 15% being singletons. These data belong to a study of T cells after yellow fever vaccination. Study background: Each low-cell-number fraction was prepared by means of SMART-Seq v4 Ultra Low Input.

The junction had 2 bases not matched to a gene; V was cut back by 3 bases and J by 2 bases. The CDR3 spans 13 residues. In germline, CDR1 is GTSNPN, CDR2 SVGIG (reference sequence). The study's findings and limits: A minor fraction of clonotypes spanned both CD4 and CD8 compartments. Boosting was followed by the reappearance of most primary-vaccination clones (about 97% CD4, roughly 90% CD8). Abundant clonotypes (contaminants from the bulk population) could be present in FACS-sorted repertoires.

This sequence originates from a man aged 30-40 years who received the YFV17D yellow fever vaccine. The rearrangement joins TRBV30 to TRBJ2-7; 9 bases map to TRBD1. The material sequenced was PBMCs, taken on the day of the yellow fever booster vaccination. CDR3 amino acids: CAWRGQGAYEQYF. The CDR3 DNA sequence: TGTGCCTGGAGGGGACAGGGCGCCTACGAGCAGTACTTC.